This T cell receptor (beta chain) was found in a study of cytomegalovirus exposure and HLA in healthy donors (dated by TCRdb to 2017 to 2019). In terms of the full investigation: In an earlier analysis of 587 of the donors, 250 to 350 Gb of sequence data and 120 million or so unique TCR beta sequences from about 190 million T cells were reported. To decide whether each TCR beta V gene segment behaved as functional or pseudogenic, an earlier analysis of approximately 600 of the donors relied on high-throughput TCR beta sequencing. Using immunosequencing, the study profiled T cell repertoires from 666 subjects and related those repertoires to cytomegalovirus serostatus. An early release that covered roughly 600 HLA-typed donors contained approximately 300 gigabases of sequencing data and 75 million to 100 million unique TCR sequences. In addition to the first cohort of about 650 subjects, a separate validation cohort of 120 different subjects was used. In a later analysis, previously published TCR beta repertoires from about 640 donors were re-analyzed and high-resolution HLA genotyping was added so that TCR occurrence patterns could be studied. Among some 400 genotyped donors of the cohort, an average of approximately 250,000 unique TCR beta nucleotide sequences were sequenced per donor, roughly 18% of them non-productive. Every repertoire in the discovery cohort had been generated on one and the same sequencing platform. The later analysis used no new phenotypic data to find candidate immune exposures, relying instead on TCR beta sequences and their occurrence across donors. The genetic ancestry cluster associated with self-reported Caucasian donors included 81% of the approximately 430 genotyped donors. The number of typed donors differed by locus: 629-630 for A, B, C, DRB1 and DQB1; about 520 for DQA1; 606 for DPA1; and some 430 for DPB1. HLA typing included class I and class II loci at four-digit resolution. To predict cytomegalovirus infection status, the study brought together high-throughput TCR immunosequencing, statistical association of individual TCRs with disease status, and machine learning. A later genetic analysis took genome-wide SNP genotypes for about three fifths of the roughly 700 donors and used that subset as a discovery cohort. Donor age, sex, ethnicity and CMV serostatus were collected together with the repertoire data. The study aimed to test whether cataloging public T cell receptors could reveal signatures of past pathogen exposure. Four to six DR-DQ haplotypes were handled as single units for association and clustering, since linkage in the cohort was strong. The research as a whole found: V-gene and J-gene trimming of TCR beta chains was associated with a missense DCLRE1C variant in a later genetic analysis, and the association was replicated in an independent cohort. Immune exposure information for the cohort was limited to CMV serostatus. In an earlier analysis of some 540 of the donors, most TCR beta V segments appeared in productive rearrangements about 87% or about 30% of the time, broadly matching IMGT annotations. A later analysis found that HLA-associated TCR beta chains were more clonally expanded and had lower generation probabilities than equally common non-associated chains. Presence/absence analyses assumed roughly uniform sequencing depth across donors, an assumption that may not hold. In vitro tests confirmed that three of the cytomegalovirus-associated TCR beta chains recognize cytomegalovirus antigens. Only TCR beta chains were sequenced in this cohort, and the absence of alpha or paired-chain data limited detectable features. In the study, some 160 TCR beta chains were listed as associated with cytomegalovirus. The sequencing pipeline was judged likely to have produced a cluster of highly shared sequence variants as a technical artifact. Most CMV-associated TCR beta chains appeared to be HLA-restricted in a later analysis, and the HLA associations seemed to be driven largely by CMV exposure. Because counts were too low, approximately 15 rarely observed V segments, including chromosome 9 orphons, were excluded from the earlier analysis of 587 of the donors. A further reported finding was that TCR beta sequences accurately predicted the HLA-A and HLA-B alleles for most subjects in the first cohort. The classifier was reported to diagnose cytomegalovirus status with high specificity and sensitivity in both the original cohort and the validation cohort. HLA typing was unavailable for some donors at each locus, so association tests used only the typed subset. A later genetic analysis reported fewer N-insertions in productive TCRs among donors in an Asian-associated ancestry cluster than the roughly 700-donor mean. When HLA alleles, especially DR and DQ, strongly co-occurred, attributing TCR associations to individual alleles was difficult. In a later analysis, 16,951 TCR beta sequences were associated with specific HLA alleles at a false discovery rate of 0.05. In a later analysis, several top co-occurrence clusters were reported to appear linked to parvovirus B19, influenza, CMV and Epstein-Barr virus. Some IMGT-functional V segments, including TRBV6-2 and TRBV6-3, could not be told apart with the 87-base-pair reads, so those segments were excluded. In a later analysis, TCR association rates were found to vary across HLA loci, with the most associated TCRs seen for DRB1 alleles and the fewest for HLA-C alleles. According to the authors, the approach could potentially be generalized to other disease states and immunological phenotypes. Correlated functional status among segregating V segments might be attributable to linkage disequilibrium, but an unknown experimental factor could not be ruled out. Most TCR sequences were seen in very few donors, while some public TCRs were found in many individuals.

Taken from cysteine to phenylalanine, the CDR3 has 15 residues. CDR3 DNA is the only sequence kept; it has 45 bases, read in frame from the first base. CDR1 and CDR2 are read off the germline V gene (reference sequence) as PRHDT and FYEKMQ. V and J lose 5 bases and 4 bases, and a span of 17 bases separates them. The cohort was made up of about 670 healthy bone marrow donors. All cohort members were sampled while nominally healthy, although unrecorded immune exposures were likely present. The donor tested CMV seropositive, placing the donor among the 289 seropositive members of the cohort. Each donor provided a peripheral blood sample, and peripheral blood mononuclear cells were used for TCR beta sequencing. The Qiagen DNeasy Blood Extraction Kit was used to extract genomic DNA from the blood cell samples. This clone has a handful of counts. What antigen it recognizes has not been identified. No base quality values were provided; no much bigger clone lies one nucleotide off.

Library generation was performed with the immunoSEQ multiplex PCR assay. For the multiplex PCR, a mixture combining 60 forward primers for TCR Vbeta segments and 13 reverse primers for TCR Jbeta segments was used. The CDR3 region of rearranged TCR beta genes was amplified from genomic DNA by a multiplex PCR assay. Amplified TCR beta libraries were sequenced as 87-base-pair reads on the Illumina HiSeq System. In the original analysis: A later analysis tallied some 79 million unique TCR beta chains across the 610 or so repertoires, and approximately 9.9 million of those chains were shared by two or more donors. To remove PCR and sequencing errors, raw reads were error-corrected and collapsed into unique sequences using a nearest-neighbor algorithm that merged closely related sequences. Alignment of CDR3 sequences to IMGT reference sequences was used to assign V, D and J gene segments. Each retained sequence needed at least a six-nucleotide match to both a V gene segment and a J gene segment. A rearrangement counted as productive if the CDR3 had no stop codons and remained in frame with V and J, and every other rearrangement counted as non-productive. CDR3 was defined by IMGT convention, running from the second conserved V-encoded cysteine to the conserved J-encoded phenylalanine. Sequences without an unambiguous match to a single V gene segment were excluded from the earlier analysis of 450 to 750 of the donors. An earlier analysis of over 450 of the donors classified V segments as functional when productive rearrangements were above 56.7% and as segregating when the standard deviation between donors was above 5%. A statistical classification framework was built to diagnose cytomegalovirus status from the catalog of TCR beta chain sequences. In a later analysis, TCR nucleotide sequences were compared against IMGT/GENE-DB human TR gene sequences so that V and J genes could be assigned. Using the TCRdist pipeline, a later analysis assigned CDR3 sequences along with most-parsimonious VDJ recombination scenarios. In a later analysis, each TCR beta chain was defined by its CDR3 amino acid sequence together with its V-gene family, and reads lacking a unique V-gene family were excluded. In a later analysis, around 650 highly shared, low-generation-probability nucleotide sequences were removed to address suspected cross-contamination and a sequencing artifact. A later analysis calculated a clonal expansion index for each public chain from normalized within-repertoire ranks of inferred template counts. In a later analysis, generation probabilities were computed with a VDJ recombination model fitted to out-of-frame rearrangements, and the resulting probabilities were checked against IGoR. Hypergeometric tests were used in a later analysis to score TCR-TCR, TCR-HLA and TCR-CMV co-occurrence, with a repertoire-size bias correction applied to the TCR pairs. In a later analysis, false discovery rates were estimated by permuting HLA or CMV assignments 20 times. In a later analysis, co-occurring TCRs were grouped using DBSCAN, and TCRdist sequence similarity was added for clustering within HLA-allele-positive subsets. Co-occurrence clustering excluded repertoires with fewer than 30,000 or more than 120,000 public chains, plus five with anomalous nucleotide sharing. The source is immuneACCESS, and TCRdb retained only in-frame sequences with V and J called. Part of the clones is not carried over; for the studies checked, unresolved V genes explain less than half of this, and the remainder is unexplained. Clone size and V and J calls were adopted from that table, with D and trimming inferred from the DNA. Here the sample has some 150,000 clones; around 79% occur a single time. The ten biggest clones cover 5.5% to 6% of the sample.

Sequencing input: PBMCs. This TCR derives from a man younger than 40 in good health and CMV-seropositive. The chain is encoded by TRBV13 joined to TRBJ1-1; confidence is insufficient to name the D gene. The DNA sequence is given as TGTGCCAGCAGCGAGAGGGAGGGATTGGGCACTGAAGCTTTCTTT. Its product reads: CASSEREGLGTEAFF.